This TCR beta chain was observed in a study of blood T cell repertoires in COVID-19. About the research overall: Acute and convalescent COVID-19 samples came from the United States, Italy and Spain.

Clinical history reported by participants formed the basis on which cohorts were assigned. Original analysis: Cell counts per sample came from amplifying reference gene primers. TCRdb's table, derived via immunoSEQ multiplex PCR, lists solely in-frame clones and lacks some. The V and J calls and clone size are taken from that table; D and trimming were inferred from the DNA. In the table there are 250,000 or so clones, approximately 89% of which are singletons. The CDR3 runs 12 residues. With V trimmed by 7 bases and J by 14 bases, 12 bases remained unmatched. Germline V CDR1 and CDR2: SGHTA, FQGNSA. The chain combines TRBV7-2 with TRBJ1-2; 8 bases fit TRBD1. This TCR came from a woman in her 40s with acute COVID-19. Input material: PBMCs or T cells enriched from blood (not recorded which). The CDR3 region is CASTLDRVGLTF. In DNA, the CDR3 is TGTGCCAGCACCTTGGACAGGGTGGGCCTTACCTTC.